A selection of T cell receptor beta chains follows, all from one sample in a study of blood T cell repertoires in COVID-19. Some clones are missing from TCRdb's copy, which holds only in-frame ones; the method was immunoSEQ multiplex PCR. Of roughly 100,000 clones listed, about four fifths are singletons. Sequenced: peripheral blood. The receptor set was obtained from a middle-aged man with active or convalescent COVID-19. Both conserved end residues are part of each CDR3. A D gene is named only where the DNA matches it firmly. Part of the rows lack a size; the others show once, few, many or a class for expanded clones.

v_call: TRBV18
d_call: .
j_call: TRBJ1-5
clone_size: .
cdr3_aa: CASSPPGVGNQPQHF
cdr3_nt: TGTGCCAGCTCACCCCCGGGAGTAGGCAATCAGCCCCAGCATTTT

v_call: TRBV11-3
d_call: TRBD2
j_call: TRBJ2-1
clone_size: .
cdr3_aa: CASSPGTSGGDNEQFF
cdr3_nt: TGTGCCAGCAGCCCAGGGACTAGCGGGGGGGACAATGAGCAGTTCTTC

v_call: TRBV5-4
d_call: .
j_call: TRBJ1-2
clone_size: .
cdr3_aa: CASSSAGQGDYGYTF
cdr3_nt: TGTGCCAGCAGCTCAGCCGGGCAGGGCGACTATGGCTACACCTTC

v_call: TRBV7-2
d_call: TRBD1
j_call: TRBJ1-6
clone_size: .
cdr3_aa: CASSFSGGSYNSPLHF
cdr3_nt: TGTGCCAGCAGCTTCTCAGGGGGATCCTATAATTCACCCCTCCACTTT

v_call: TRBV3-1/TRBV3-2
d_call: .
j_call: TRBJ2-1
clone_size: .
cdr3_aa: CASWGGQDYNEQFF
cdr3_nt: TGTGCCAGTTGGGGGGGCCAAGACTACAATGAGCAGTTCTTC

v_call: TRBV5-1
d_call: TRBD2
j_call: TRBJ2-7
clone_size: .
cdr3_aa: CASSRTSGGAYEQYF
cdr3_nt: TGCGCCAGCAGTCGGACTAGCGGGGGGGCCTACGAGCAGTACTTC

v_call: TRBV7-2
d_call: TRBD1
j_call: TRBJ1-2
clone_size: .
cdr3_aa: CASSYAGTGVIYGYTF
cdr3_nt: TGTGCCAGCAGCTATGCCGGGACAGGGGTCATCTATGGCTACACCTTC

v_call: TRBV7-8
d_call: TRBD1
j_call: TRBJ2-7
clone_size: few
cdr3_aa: CASSRGQAPSEQYF
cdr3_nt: TGTGCCAGCAGCCGGGGACAGGCCCCCAGCGAGCAGTACTTC

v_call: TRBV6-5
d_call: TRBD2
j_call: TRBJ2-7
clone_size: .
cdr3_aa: CASNHGTSVSYEQYF
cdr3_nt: TGTGCCAGCAACCACGGGACTAGCGTTAGCTACGAGCAGTACTTC

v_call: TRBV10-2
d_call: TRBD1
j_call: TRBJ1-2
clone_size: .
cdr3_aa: CASSVDRGSGYTF
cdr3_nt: TGCGCCAGCAGCGTGGACAGGGGTTCGGGCTACACCTTC

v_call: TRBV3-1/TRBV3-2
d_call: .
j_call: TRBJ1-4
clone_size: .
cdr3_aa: CASSQPPGEKLFF
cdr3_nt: TGTGCCAGCAGCCAACCCCCGGGGGAAAAACTGTTTTTT

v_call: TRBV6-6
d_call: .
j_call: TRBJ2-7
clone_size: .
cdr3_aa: CASRLEFRETYEQYF
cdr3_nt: TGTGCCAGCAGGCTTGAATTCAGGGAAACCTACGAGCAGTACTTC

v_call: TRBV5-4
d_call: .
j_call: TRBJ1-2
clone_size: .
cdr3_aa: CASSQDRGYGYTF
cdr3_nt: TGTGCCAGCAGCCAGGACCGGGGCTATGGCTACACCTTC

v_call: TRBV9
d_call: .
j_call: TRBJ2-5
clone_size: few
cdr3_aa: CASSVALGGTQETQYF
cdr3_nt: TGTGCCAGCAGCGTGGCCCTTGGGGGCACCCAAGAGACCCAGTACTTC

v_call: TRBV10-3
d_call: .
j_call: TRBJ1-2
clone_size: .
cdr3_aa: CAISEGGANYYGYTF
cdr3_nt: TGTGCCATCAGTGAAGGAGGGGCCAACTACTATGGCTACACCTTC

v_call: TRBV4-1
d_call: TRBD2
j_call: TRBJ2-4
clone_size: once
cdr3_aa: CASSQGLGGEAKNIQYF
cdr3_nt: TGCGCCAGCAGCCAAGGTCTGGGGGGGGAAGCCAAAAACATTCAGTACTTC

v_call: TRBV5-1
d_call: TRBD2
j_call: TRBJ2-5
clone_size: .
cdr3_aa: CASSFDPSGGGETQYF
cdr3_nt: TGCGCCAGCAGCTTTGATCCTAGCGGGGGAGGGGAGACCCAGTACTTC

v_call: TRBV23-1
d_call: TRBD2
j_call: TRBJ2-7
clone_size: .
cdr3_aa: CASSQSGVLAGGTYEQYF
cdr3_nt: TGCGCCAGCAGTCAATCTGGGGTTCTAGCGGGGGGGACCTACGAGCAGTACTTC

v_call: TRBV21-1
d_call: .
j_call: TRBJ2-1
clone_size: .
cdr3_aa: CASSRQGSYNEQFF
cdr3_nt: TGTGCCAGCAGTCGACAGGGCTCCTACAATGAGCAGTTCTTC

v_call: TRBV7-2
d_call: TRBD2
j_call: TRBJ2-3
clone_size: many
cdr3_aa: CASSLKGTTSPDTQYF
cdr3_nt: TGTGCCAGCAGCCTCAAGGGCACGACTAGCCCGGATACGCAGTATTTT

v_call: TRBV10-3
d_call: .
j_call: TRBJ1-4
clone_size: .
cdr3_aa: CAIGGSGNLATNEKLFF
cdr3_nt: TGTGCCATAGGGGGATCCGGGAATCTGGCAACTAATGAAAAACTGTTTTTT

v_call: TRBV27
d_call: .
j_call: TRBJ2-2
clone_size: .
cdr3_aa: CASSLVAGVNTGELFF
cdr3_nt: TGTGCCAGCAGCCTCGTGGCAGGGGTTAACACCGGGGAGCTGTTTTTT

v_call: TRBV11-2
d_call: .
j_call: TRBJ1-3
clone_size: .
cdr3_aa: CASSLQGSGNTIYF
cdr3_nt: TGTGCCAGCAGCTTGCAGGGGTCTGGAAACACCATATATTTT

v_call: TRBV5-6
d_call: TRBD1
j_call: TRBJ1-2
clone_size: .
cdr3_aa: CASSLPPGQGYRYGYTF
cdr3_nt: TGTGCCAGCAGCCTCCCCCCGGGACAGGGATATAGGTATGGCTACACCTTC

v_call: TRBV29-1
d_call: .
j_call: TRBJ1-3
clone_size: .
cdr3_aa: CSVVAGNTIYF
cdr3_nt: TGCAGCGTTGTCGCGGGAAACACCATATATTTT

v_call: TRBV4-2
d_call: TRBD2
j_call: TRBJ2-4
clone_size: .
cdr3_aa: CASSQDPSGGAKNIQYF
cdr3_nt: TGTGCCAGCAGCCAAGATCCCAGCGGGGGAGCCAAAAACATTCAGTACTTC

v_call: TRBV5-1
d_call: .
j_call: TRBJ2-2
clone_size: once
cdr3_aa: CASSFGSANTGELFF
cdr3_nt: TGCGCCAGCAGCTTTGGCAGCGCGAACACCGGGGAGCTGTTTTTT

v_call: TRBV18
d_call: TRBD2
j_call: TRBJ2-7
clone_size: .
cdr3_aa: CASSKASGGTSHEQYF
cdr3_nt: TGTGCCAGCTCTAAAGCTAGCGGGGGAACCAGCCACGAGCAGTACTTC

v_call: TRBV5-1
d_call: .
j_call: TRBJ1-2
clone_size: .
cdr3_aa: CASSLDREGGGYTF
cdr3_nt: TGCGCCAGCAGCTTGGACAGGGAGGGAGGTGGCTACACCTTC

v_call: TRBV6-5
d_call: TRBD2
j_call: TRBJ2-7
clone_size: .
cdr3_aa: CASQPAGEPYEQYF
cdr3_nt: TGTGCCTCCCAACCAGCGGGGGAACCCTACGAGCAGTACTTC

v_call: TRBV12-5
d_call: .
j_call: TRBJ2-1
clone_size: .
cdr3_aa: CASGLPRGSYNEQFF
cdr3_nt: TGTGCTAGTGGTTTGCCTCGGGGATCCTACAATGAGCAGTTCTTC

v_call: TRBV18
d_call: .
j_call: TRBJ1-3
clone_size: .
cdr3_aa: CASSPKNSKTGPGNTIYF
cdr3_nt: TGTGCCAGCTCACCGAAAAATTCTAAGACAGGCCCTGGAAACACCATATATTTT

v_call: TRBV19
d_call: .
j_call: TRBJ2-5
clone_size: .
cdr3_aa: CASRDIQETQYF
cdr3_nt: TGTGCCAGTAGGGACATACAAGAGACCCAGTACTTC

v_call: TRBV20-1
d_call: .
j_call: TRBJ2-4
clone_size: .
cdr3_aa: CSASSGVGKNIQYF
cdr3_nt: TGCAGTGCTAGTTCAGGGGTGGGCAAAAACATTCAGTACTTC

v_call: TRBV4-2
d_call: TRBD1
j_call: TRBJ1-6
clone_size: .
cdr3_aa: CASSQDGGTAAFNSPLHF
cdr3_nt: TGTGCCAGCAGCCAAGATGGTGGGACAGCCGCCTTTAATTCACCCCTCCACTTT

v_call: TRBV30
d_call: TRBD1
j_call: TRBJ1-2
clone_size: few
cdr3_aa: CAWSVQDRAYYGYTF
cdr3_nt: TGTGCCTGGAGTGTACAGGACAGGGCCTACTATGGCTACACCTTC

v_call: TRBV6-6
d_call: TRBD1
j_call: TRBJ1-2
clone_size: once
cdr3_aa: CASTTDRRNGYTF
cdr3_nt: TGTGCCAGCACCACGGACAGGCGTAATGGCTACACCTTC

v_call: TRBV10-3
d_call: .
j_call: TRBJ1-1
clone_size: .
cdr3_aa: CAISEGQLNTEAFF
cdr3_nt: TGTGCCATCAGTGAGGGACAGTTGAACACTGAAGCTTTCTTT

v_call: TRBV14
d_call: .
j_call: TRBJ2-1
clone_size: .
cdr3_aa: CASSQNGGTYNEQFF
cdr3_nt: TGTGCCAGCAGCCAAAATGGGGGGACTTACAATGAGCAGTTCTTC

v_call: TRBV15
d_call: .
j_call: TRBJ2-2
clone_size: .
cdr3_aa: CATSRTLPGELFF
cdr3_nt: TGTGCCACCAGCAGGACTCTGCCCGGGGAGCTGTTTTTT

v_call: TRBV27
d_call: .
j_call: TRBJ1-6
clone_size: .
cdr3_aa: CASSGGNSPLHF
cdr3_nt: TGTGCCAGCAGTGGAGGGAATTCACCCCTCCACTTT

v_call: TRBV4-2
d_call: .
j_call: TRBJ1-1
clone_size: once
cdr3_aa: CASSQKTQGNTEAFF
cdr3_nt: TGTGCCAGCAGCCAAAAAACCCAGGGGAACACTGAAGCTTTCTTT

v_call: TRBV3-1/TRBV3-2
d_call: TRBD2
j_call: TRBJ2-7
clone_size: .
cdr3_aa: CASSLTGGTYEQYF
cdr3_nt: TGTGCCAGCAGCCTGACGGGGGGTACCTACGAGCAGTACTTC

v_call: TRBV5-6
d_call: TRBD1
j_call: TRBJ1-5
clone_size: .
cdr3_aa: CASSAGRDRVTVGNQPQHF
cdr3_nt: TGTGCCAGCAGCGCCGGCCGGGACAGGGTAACGGTTGGCAATCAGCCCCAGCATTTT

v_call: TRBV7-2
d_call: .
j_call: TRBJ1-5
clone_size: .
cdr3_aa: CASSLGANSNQPQHF
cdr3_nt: TGTGCCAGCAGCTTAGGGGCTAATAGCAATCAGCCCCAGCATTTT

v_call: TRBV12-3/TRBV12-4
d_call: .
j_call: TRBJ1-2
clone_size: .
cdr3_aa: CASSFGGGRGYTF
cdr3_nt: TGTGCCAGCAGTTTTGGCGGGGGCCGGGGCTACACCTTC

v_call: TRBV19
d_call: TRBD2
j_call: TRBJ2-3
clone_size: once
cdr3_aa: CASSPGGAADTQYF
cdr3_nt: TGTGCCAGTAGTCCCGGGGGGGCCGCAGATACGCAGTATTTT

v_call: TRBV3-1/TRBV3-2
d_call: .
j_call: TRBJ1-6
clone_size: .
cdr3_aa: CASSQAGSYNSPLHF
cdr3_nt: TGTGCCAGCAGCCAGGCGGGCTCCTATAATTCACCCCTCCACTTT

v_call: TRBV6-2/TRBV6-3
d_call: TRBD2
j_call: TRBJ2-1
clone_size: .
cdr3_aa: CASSYSGTSGRNEQFF
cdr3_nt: TGTGCCAGCAGTTACTCCGGGACTAGCGGCCGGAATGAGCAGTTCTTC

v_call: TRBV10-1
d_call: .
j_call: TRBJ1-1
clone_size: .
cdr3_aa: CASSAGQLNTEAFF
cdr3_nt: TGCGCCAGCAGTGCCGGACAGTTGAACACTGAAGCTTTCTTT

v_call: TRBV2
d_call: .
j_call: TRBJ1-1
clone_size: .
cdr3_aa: CASSGEAGSSEAFF
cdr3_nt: TGTGCCAGCAGTGGGGAGGCAGGGTCGTCTGAAGCTTTCTTT

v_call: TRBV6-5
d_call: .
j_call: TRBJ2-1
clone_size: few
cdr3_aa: CASRLPTSRGNEQFF
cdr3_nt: TGTGCCAGCAGACTACCGACCTCAAGGGGAAATGAGCAGTTCTTC

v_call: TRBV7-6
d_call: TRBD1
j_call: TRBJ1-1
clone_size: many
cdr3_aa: CASSLSLAGGLNTEAFF
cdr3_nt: TGTGCCAGCAGCTTAAGCTTGGCAGGGGGACTGAACACTGAAGCTTTCTTT

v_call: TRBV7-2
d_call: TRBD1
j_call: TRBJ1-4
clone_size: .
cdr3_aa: CASSLVAGQFNEKLFF
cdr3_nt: TGTGCCAGCAGCTTAGTAGCGGGACAGTTTAATGAAAAACTGTTTTTT

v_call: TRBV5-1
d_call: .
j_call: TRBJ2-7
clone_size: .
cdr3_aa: CASSLAGKGRDEQYF
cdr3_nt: TGCGCCAGCAGCTTGGCCGGGAAGGGAAGAGACGAGCAGTACTTC

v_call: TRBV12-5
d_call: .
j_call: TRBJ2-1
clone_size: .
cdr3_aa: CASGSYSGYNEQFF
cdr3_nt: TGTGCTAGTGGTTCCTATAGCGGTTACAATGAGCAGTTCTTC